One and the same sample provided the 3 T cell receptor beta chains below, sequenced in a study of vaccination effects on CD4 cells after COVID-19. The data were produced by immunoSEQ multiplex PCR, yet TCRdb's version contains in-frame clones alone and is incomplete. The sample includes some 79,000 clones, roughly 72% of them seen just once. No antigen is known for these receptors. Using viral peptide pools, the ViraFEST assay grew out antigen-specific CD4+ T cells prior to sequencing. Between days 10 and 11 of culture, CD4+ T cells were separated out. The input for sequencing was CD4+ T cells from PBMCs cultured with HCoV-229E spike peptides, taken before COVID-19 vaccination. The origin of the receptors is a human donor who received a COVID-19 vaccine.

This clone has more than one count but fewer than ten. V is TRBV2 and J is TRBJ2-3; D unresolved. The CDR3 loop spans 15 amino acids. The V gene lost 1 base and the J gene lost 0 bases, with 8 bases spanning the gap. In germline, CDR1 is SNHLY, CDR2 FYNNEI. The CDR3 DNA reads as TGTGCCAGCAGTGAAGGGGCAACTAGCACAGATACGCAGTATTTT. Protein: CASSEGATSTDTQYF.

The CDR3: CASSLAGDGSPLHF. CDR3 nucleotide sequence: TGCGCCAGCAGCTTGGCGGGGGACGGTTCACCCCTCCACTTT. The rearrangement uses TRBV5-1 and TRBJ1-6, with D perhaps matching TRBD1 (5 bases). The V end lost 0 bases, the J end lost 9 bases, and 10 bases lay between the germline ends. This CDR3 region has 14 residues. Germline V gene sequence: CDR1 SGHRS, CDR2 YFSETQ.

The chain combines TRBV18 with TRBJ1-1; D might be TRBD1 (6 bases). CDR3 size: 14 residues. Trimming cost V 6 bases and J 5 bases, with 16 bases left between them. Germline-derived CDR1 and CDR2 are KGHSH and LQKENI. The CDR3 DNA reads as TGTGCCAGCTCTCCCGCGGGGGCTGAGACTGAAGCTTTCTTT. Residues: CASSPAGAETEAFF.